This T cell receptor (beta chain) was identified in a study of T-cell reconstitution after alpha-beta-depleted transplantation in children. This clonotype was observed a few times. The CDR3 has 15 residues. The junction had 5 bases not matched to a gene; V was cut back by 0 bases and J by 0 bases. Per the germline V gene, CDR1 is DFQATT and CDR2 is SNEGSKA (reference sequence). Construction of the TCRbeta library involved unique molecular identifiers. MiXCR was run by TCRdb on the PCR reads, yielding one entry per CDR3 protein. The table has hundreds of thousands of distinct CDR3 sequences, over 15% seen once; the top ten hold approximately 1%.

The rearrangement links TRBV20-1 to TRBJ2-7, with 7 bases fitting TRBD1. The sequencing here drew on PBMCs from the stem cell graft donor, taken from the stem cell graft. The receptor comes from a human donor who donated a stem cell graft to a child with acute myeloid leukemia. The CDR3 bases are TGCAGTGCTAGAGACCCGGGACAGAGCTCCTACGAGCAGTACGTC. It yields the protein CSARDPGQSSYEQYV.